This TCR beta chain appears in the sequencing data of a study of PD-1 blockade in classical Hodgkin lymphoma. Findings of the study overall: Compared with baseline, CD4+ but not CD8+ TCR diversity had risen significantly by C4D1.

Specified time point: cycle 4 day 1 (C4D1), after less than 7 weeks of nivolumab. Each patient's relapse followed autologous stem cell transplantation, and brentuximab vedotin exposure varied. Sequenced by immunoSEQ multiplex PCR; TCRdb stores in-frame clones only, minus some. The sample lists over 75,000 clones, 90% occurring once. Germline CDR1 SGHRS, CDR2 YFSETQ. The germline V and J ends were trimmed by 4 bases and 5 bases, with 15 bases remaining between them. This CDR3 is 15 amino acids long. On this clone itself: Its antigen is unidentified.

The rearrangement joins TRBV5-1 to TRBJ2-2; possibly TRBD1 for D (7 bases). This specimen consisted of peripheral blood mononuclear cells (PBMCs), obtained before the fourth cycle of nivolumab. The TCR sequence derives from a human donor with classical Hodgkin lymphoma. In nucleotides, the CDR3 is TGCGCCAGCAGCCCCCGGTCAGGGGGGACCGGGGAGCTGTTTTTT. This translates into CASSPRSGGTGELFF.